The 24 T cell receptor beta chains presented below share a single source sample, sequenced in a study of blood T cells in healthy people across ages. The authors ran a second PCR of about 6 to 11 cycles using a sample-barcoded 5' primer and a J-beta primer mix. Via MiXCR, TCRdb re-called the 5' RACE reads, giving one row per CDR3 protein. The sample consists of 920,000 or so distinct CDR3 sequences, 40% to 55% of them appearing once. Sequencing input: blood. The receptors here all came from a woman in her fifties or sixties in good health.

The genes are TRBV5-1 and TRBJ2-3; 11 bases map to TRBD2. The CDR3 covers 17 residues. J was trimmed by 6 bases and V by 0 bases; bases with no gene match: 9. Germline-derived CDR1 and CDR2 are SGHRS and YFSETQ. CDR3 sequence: CASSLDLLAGVRDTQYF. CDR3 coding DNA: TGCGCCAGCAGCTTGGACCTACTAGCGGGAGTTAGGGATACGCAGTATTTT.

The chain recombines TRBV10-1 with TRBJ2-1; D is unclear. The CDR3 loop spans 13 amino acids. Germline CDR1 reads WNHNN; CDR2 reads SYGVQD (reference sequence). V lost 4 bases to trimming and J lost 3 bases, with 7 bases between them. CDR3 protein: CASSAALYNEQFF. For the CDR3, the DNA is TGCGCCAGCAGTGCGGCCCTCTACAATGAGCAGTTCTTC.

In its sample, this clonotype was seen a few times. The CDR3 spells CASRPGGSPYEQYF. The CDR3 DNA reads as TGTGCCAGCAGACCCGGCGGGTCCCCCTACGAGCAGTACTTC. The chain is built from TRBV7-2 and TRBJ2-7; D is possibly TRBD2 (5 bases). The germline V gene has CDR1 SGHTA and CDR2 FQGNSA. V was pared by 6 bases and J by 2 bases, with 14 bases between. This CDR3 is 14 amino acids long.

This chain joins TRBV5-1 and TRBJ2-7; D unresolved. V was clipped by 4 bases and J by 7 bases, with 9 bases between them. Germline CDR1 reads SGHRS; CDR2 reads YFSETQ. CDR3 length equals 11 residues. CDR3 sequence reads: CASSLHQEQYF. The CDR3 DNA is TGCGCCAGCAGCCTACACCAGGAGCAGTACTTC.

Here the CDR3 DNA reads TGTGCCAGCAGCCCGGGACAGGGGGCGGGAGAGACCCAGTACTTC. Its protein product is CASSPGQGAGETQYF. The chain couples TRBV12-3 or TRBV12-4 to TRBJ2-7; TRBD1 agrees at 12 bases. Matching the DNA end better, TRBJ2-5 makes the J call doubtful. The CDR3 sequence is 15 residues long.

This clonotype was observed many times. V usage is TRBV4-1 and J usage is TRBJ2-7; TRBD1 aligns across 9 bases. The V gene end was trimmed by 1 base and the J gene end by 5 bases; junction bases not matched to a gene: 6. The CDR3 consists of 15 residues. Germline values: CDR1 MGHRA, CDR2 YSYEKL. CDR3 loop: CASSQVPGQGDEQYF. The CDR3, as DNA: TGCGCCAGCAGCCAAGTCCCGGGACAGGGTGACGAGCAGTACTTC.

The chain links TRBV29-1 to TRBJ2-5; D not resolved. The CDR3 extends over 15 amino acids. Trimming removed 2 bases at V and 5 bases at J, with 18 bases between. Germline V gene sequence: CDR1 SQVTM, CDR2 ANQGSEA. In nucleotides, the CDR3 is TGCAGCGTTGAATTTTTTGCTCGGGTGGACGAGACCCAGTACTTC. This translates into CSVEFFARVDETQYF. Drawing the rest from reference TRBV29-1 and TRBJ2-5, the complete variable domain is SAVISQKPSRDICQRGTSLTIQCQVDSQVTMMFWYRQQPGQSLTLIATANQGSEATYESGFVIDKFPISRPNLTFSTLTVSNMSPEDSSIYLCSVEFFARVDETQYFGPGTRLLVL.

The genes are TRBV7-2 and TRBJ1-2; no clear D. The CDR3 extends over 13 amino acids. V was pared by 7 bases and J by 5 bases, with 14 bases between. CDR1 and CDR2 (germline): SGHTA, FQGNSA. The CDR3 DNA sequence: TGTGCCAGCACCCTAGACCTGATATATGGCTACACCTTC. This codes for CASTLDLIYGYTF.

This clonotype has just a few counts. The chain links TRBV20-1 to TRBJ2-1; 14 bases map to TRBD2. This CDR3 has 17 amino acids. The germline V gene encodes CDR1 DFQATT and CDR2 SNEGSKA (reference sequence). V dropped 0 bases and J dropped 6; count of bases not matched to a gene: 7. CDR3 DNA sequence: TGCAGTGCTAGAGACCTGGGACTAGCGGGAGTAGCCAATGAGCAGTTCTTC. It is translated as CSARDLGLAGVANEQFF.

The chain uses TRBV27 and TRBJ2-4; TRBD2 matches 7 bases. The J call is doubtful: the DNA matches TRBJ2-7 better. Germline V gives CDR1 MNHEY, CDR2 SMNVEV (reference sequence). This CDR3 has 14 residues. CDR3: CASSFSQTSAEQYF. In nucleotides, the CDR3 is TGTGCCAGCAGTTTCTCCCAAACTAGCGCCGAGCAGTACTTC.

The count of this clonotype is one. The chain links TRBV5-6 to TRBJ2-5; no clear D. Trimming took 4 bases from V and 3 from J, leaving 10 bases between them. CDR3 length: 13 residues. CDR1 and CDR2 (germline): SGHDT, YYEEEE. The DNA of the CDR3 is TGTGCCAGCAGCCACAACATAGAAGAGACCCAGTACTTC. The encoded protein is CASSHNIEETQYF.

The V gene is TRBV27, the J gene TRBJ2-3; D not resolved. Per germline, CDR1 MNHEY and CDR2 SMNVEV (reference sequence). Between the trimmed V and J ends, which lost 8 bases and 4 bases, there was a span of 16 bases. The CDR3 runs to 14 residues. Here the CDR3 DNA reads TGTGCCAGCTCCCCGACCCTTTTGGCAGATACGCAGTATTTT. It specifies CASSPTLLADTQYF.

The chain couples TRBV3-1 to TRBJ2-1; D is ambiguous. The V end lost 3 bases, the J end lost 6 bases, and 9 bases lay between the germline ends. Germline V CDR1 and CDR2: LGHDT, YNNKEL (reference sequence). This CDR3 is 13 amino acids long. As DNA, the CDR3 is TGTGCCAGCAGCCAGGTCCCGCGCAATGAGCAGTTCTTC. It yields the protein CASSQVPRNEQFF.

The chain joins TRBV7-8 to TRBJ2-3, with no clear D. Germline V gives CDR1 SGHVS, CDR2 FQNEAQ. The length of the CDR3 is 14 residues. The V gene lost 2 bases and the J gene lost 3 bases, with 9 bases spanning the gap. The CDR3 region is CASSLRVDTDTQYF. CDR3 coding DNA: TGTGCCAGCAGCTTAAGGGTGGATACAGATACGCAGTATTTT.

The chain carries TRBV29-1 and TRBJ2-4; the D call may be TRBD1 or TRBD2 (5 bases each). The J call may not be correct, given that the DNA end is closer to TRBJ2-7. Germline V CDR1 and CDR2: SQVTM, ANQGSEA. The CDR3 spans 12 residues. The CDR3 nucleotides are TGCAGCGTCGTCAGGGAGACCTACGAGCAGTACTTC. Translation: CSVVRETYEQYF.

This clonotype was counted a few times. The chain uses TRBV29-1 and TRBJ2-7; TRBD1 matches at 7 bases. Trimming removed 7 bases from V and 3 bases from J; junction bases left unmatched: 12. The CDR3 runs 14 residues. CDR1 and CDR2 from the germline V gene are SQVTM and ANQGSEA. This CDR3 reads CSATDRATNYEQYF. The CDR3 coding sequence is TGCAGCGCTACAGACAGGGCAACCAACTACGAGCAGTACTTC.

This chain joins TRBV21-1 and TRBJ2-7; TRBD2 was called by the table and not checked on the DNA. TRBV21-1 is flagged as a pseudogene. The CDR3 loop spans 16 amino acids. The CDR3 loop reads CASSAFTGGRVHEQYF. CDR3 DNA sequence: TGTGCCAGCAGCGCCTTCACTGGCGGGAGGGTCCACGAGCAGTACTTC.

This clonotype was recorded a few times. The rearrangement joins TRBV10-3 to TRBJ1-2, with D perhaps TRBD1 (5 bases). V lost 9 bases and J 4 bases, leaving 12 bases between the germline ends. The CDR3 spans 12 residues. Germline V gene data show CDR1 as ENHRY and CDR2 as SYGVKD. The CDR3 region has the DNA TGTGCCATGGGGACGGACGCCTATGGCTACACCTTC. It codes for CAMGTDAYGYTF.

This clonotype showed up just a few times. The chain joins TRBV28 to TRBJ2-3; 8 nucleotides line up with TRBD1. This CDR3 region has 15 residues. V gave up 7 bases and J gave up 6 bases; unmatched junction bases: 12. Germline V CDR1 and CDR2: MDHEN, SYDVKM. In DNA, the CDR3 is TGTGCCAGCACGTCCCTCGGTCAGGGGGCTGATACGCAGTATTTT. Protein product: CASTSLGQGADTQYF.

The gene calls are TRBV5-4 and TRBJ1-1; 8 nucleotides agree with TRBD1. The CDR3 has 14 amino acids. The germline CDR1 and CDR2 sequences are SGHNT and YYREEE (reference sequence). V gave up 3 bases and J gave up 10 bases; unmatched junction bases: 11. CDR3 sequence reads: CASSSGQGRIRAFF. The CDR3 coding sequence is TGTGCCAGCAGCTCAGGACAGGGCCGGATTAGAGCTTTCTTT.

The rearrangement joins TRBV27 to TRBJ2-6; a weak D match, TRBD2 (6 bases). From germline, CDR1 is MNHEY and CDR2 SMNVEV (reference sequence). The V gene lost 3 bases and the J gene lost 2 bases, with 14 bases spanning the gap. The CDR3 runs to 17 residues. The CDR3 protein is CASSLGRRGTGANVLTF. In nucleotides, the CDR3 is TGTGCCAGCAGTTTGGGTCGCCGGGGGACTGGGGCCAACGTCCTGACTTTC.

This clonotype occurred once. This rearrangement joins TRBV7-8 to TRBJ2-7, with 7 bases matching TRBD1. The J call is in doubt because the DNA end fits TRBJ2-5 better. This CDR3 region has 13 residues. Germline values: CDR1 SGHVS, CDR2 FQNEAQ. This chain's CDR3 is CASSSPDRETQYF. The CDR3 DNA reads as TGTGCCAGCAGCTCCCCGGACAGGGAGACCCAGTACTTC.

As DNA, the CDR3 is TGTGCCAGCAGTGAAGGGGGGCTAGCGAGGGGAGAGGCGTTCTTC. Its protein product is CASSEGGLARGEAFF. The chain recombines TRBV25-1 with TRBJ2-1, with D perhaps TRBD1 or TRBD2 (6 bases each). Trimming took 2 bases from V and 15 from J, leaving 23 bases between them. This CDR3 spans 15 amino acids. Per the germline V gene, CDR1 is MGHDK and CDR2 is SYGVNS.

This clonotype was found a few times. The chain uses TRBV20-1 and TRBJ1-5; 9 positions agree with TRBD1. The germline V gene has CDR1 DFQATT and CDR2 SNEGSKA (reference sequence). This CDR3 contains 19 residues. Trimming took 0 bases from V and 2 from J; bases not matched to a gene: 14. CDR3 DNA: TGCAGTGCTAGAGAGGACAGGGGCGGTGTTGCGAGAGGCAATCAGCCCCAGCATTTT. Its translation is CSAREDRGGVARGNQPQHF.